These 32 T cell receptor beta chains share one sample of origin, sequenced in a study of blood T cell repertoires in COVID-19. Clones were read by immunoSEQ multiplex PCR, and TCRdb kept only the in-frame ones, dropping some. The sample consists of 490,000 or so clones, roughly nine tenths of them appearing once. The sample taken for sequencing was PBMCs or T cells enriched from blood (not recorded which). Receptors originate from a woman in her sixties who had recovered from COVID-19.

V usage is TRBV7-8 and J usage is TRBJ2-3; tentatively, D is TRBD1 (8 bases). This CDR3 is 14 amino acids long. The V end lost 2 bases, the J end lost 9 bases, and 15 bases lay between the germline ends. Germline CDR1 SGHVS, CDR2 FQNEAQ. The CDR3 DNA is TGTGCCAGCAGCTTACCCACAGGGGGGGGCACGCAGTATTTT. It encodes CASSLPTGGGTQYF.

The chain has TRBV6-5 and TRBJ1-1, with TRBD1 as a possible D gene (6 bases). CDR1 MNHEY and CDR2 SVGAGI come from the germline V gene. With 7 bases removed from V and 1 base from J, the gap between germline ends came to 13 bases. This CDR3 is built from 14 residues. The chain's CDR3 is CASTDNRANTEAFF. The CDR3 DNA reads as TGTGCCAGCACAGATAACAGGGCGAACACTGAAGCTTTCTTT.

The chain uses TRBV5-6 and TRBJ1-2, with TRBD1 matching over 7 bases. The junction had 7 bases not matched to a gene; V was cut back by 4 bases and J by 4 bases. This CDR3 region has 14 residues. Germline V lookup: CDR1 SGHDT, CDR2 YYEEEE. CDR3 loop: CASSTGTVGYGYTF. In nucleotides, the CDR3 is TGTGCCAGCAGCACTGGGACAGTTGGCTATGGCTACACCTTC.

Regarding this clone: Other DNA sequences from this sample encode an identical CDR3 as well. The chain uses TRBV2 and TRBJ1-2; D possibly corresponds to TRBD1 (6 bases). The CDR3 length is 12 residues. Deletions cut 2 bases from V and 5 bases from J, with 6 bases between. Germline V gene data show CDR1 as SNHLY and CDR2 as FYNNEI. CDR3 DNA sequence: TGTGCCAGCAGTGAAAGGGGGTATGGCTACACCTTC. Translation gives CASSERGYGYTF.

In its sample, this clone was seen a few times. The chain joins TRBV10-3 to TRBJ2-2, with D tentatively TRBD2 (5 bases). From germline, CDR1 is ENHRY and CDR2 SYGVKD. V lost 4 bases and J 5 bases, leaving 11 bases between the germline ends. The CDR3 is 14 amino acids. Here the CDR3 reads CAISVSAGTGELFF. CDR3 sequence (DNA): TGTGCCATCAGTGTGAGTGCGGGTACCGGGGAGCTGTTTTTT.

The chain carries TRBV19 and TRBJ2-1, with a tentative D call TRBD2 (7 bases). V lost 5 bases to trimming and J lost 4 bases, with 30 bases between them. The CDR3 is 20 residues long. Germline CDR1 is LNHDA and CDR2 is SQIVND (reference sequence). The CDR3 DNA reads TGTGCCAGTAGTTTCCCCCTAGCGCGAGGGGGGGTAGTAGGTTACAATGAGCAGTTCTTC. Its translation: CASSFPLARGGVVGYNEQFF.

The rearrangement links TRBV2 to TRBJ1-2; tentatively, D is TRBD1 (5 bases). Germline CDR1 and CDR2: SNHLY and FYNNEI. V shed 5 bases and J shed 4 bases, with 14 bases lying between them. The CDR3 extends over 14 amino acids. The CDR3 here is CASSLSRESYGYTF. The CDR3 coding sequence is TGTGCCAGCAGTCTAAGCAGGGAAAGCTATGGCTACACCTTC.

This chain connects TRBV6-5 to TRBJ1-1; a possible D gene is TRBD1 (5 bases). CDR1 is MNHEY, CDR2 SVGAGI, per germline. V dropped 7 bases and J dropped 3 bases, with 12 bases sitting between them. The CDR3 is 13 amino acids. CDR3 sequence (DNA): TGTGCCAGCAACTACGGGGGGGACACTGAAGCTTTCTTT. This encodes CASNYGGDTEAFF.

As DNA, the CDR3 is TGCAGCGTTAATGATCGAGCGAACACCGGGGAGCTGTTTTTT. It yields the protein CSVNDRANTGELFF. This sequence joins TRBV29-1 and TRBJ2-2; D unclear. The CDR3 has 14 residues. Germline V lookup: CDR1 SQVTM, CDR2 ANQGSEA. The V and J ends lost 5 bases and 0 bases respectively, with 10 bases between them.

This CDR3 is CSAAQGADGETQYF. In nucleotides, the CDR3 is TGCAGCGCCGCCCAGGGGGCAGATGGAGAGACCCAGTACTTC. This chain connects TRBV29-1 to TRBJ2-5; 8 nucleotides align to TRBD1. J was trimmed by 4 bases and V by 7 bases; bases with no gene match: 11. Germline CDR1 reads SQVTM; CDR2 reads ANQGSEA. The CDR3 spans 14 residues.

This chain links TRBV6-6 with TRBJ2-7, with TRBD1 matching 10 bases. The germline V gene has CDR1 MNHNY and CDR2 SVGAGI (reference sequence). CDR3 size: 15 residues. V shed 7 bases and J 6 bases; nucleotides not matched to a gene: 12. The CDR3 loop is CASTFGTGVGLEQYF. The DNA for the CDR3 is TGTGCCAGCACCTTCGGGACAGGGGTTGGTCTCGAGCAGTACTTC.

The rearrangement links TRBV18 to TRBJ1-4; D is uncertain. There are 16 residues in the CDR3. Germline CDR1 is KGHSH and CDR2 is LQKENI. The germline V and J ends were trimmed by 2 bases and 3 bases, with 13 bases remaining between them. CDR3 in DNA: TGTGCCAGCTCACCAAACATCCCGGAGGCTAATGAAAAACTGTTTTTT. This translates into CASSPNIPEANEKLFF.

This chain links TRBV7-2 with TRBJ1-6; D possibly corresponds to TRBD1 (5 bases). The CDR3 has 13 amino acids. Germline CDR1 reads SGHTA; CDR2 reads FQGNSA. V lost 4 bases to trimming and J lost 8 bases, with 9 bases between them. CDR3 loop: CASSSKGDSPLHF. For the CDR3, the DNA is TGTGCCAGCAGCTCGAAAGGGGATTCACCCCTCCACTTT. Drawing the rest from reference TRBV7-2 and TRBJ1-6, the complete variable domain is GAGVSQSPSNKVTEKGKDVELRCDPISGHTALYWYRQSLGQGLEFLIYFQGNSAPDKSGLPSDRFSAERTGGSVSTLTIQRTQQEDSAVYLCASSSKGDSPLHFGNGTRLTVT.

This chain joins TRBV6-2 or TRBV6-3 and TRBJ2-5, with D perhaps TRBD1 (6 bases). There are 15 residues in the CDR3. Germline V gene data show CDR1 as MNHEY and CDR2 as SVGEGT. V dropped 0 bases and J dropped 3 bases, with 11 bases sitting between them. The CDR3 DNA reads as TGTGCCAGCAGTTACTCGAGGGACAACAAAGAGACCCAGTACTTC. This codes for CASSYSRDNKETQYF.

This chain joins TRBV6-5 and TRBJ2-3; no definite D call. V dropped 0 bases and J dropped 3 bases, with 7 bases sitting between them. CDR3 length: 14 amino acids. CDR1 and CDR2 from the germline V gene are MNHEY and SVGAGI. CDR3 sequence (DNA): TGTGCCAGCAGTTACTCCCTAGTAACAGATACGCAGTATTTT. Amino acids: CASSYSLVTDTQYF.

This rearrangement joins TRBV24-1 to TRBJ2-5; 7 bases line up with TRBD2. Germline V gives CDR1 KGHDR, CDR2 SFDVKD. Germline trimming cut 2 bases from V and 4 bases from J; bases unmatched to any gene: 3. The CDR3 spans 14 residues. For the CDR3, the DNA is TGTGCCACCAGTGATTCATGGGGGGGAGAGACCCAGTACTTC. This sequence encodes CATSDSWGGETQYF.

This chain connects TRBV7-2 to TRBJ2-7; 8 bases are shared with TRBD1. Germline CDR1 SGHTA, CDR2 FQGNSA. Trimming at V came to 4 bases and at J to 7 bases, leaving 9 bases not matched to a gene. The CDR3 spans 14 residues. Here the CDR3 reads CASSSRDRLLEQYF. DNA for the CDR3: TGTGCCAGCAGCTCCCGGGACAGGTTATTGGAGCAGTACTTC.

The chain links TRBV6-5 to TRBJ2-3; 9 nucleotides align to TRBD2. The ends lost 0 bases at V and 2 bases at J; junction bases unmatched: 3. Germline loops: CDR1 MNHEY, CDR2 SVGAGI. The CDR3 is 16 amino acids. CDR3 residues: CASSYSPSGDTDTQYF. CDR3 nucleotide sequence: TGTGCCAGCAGTTACTCCCCTAGCGGGGACACAGATACGCAGTATTTT.

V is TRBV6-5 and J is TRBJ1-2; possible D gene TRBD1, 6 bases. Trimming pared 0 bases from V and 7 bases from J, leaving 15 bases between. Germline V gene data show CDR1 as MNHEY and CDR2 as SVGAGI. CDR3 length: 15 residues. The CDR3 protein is CASSYSDRSFGGYTF. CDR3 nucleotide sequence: TGTGCCAGCAGTTACTCTGACAGGAGCTTTGGTGGCTACACCTTC.

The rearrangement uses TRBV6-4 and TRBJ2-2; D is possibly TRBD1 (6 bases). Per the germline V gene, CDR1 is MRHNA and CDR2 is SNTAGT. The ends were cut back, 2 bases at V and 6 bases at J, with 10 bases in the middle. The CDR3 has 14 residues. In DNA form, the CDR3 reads TGTGCCAGCAGTGACCAACAGGGTCCCGGGGAGCTGTTTTTT. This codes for CASSDQQGPGELFF.

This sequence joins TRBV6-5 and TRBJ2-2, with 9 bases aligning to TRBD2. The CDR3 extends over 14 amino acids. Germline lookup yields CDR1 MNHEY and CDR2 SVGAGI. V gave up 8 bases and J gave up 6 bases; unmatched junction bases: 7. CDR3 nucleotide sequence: TGTGCCAGCGACCGGACTAGCGTCGCCGGGGAGCTGTTTTTT. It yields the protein CASDRTSVAGELFF.

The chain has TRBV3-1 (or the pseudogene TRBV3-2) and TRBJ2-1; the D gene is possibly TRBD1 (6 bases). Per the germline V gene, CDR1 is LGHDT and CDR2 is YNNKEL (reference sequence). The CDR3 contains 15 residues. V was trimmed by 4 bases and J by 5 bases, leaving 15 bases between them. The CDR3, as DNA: TGTGCCAGCAGCCCATACTGGACAGACCACAATGAGCAGTTCTTC. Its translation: CASSPYWTDHNEQFF.

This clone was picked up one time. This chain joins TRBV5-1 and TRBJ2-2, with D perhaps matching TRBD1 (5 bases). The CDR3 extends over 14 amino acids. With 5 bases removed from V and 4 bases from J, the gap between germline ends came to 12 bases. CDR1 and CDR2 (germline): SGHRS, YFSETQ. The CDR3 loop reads CASRQVWSTGELFF. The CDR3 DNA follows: TGCGCCAGCAGACAGGTGTGGAGCACCGGGGAGCTGTTTTTT.

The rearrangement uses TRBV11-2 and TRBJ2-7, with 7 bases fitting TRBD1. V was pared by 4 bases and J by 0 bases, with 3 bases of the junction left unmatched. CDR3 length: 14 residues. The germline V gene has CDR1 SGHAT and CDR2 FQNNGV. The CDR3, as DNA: TGTGCCAGCAGCTCTAACAGGGGCTCCTACGAGCAGTACTTC. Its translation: CASSSNRGSYEQYF.

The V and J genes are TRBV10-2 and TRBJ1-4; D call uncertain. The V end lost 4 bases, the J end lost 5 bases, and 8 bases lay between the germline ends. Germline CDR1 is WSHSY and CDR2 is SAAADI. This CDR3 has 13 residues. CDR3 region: CASSVFPNEKLFF. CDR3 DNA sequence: TGCGCCAGCAGTGTTTTCCCGAATGAAAAACTGTTTTTT.

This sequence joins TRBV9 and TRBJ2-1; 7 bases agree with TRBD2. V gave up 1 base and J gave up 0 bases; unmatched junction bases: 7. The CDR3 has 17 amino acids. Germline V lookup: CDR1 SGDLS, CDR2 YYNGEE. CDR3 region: CASSVLSAGSSYNEQFF. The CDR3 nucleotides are TGTGCCAGCAGCGTATTGTCAGCGGGGAGCTCCTACAATGAGCAGTTCTTC.

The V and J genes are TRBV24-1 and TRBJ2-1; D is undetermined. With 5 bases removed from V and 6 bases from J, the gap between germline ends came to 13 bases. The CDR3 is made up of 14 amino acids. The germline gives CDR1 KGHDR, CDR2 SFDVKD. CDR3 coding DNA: TGTGCCACCAGTGGCAACCGACAAGTCAATGAGCAGTTCTTC. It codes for CATSGNRQVNEQFF.

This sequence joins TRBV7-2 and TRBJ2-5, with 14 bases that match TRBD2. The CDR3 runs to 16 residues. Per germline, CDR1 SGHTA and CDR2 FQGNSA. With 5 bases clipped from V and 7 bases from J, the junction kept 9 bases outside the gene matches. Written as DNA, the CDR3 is TGTGCCAGCAGCCCCCGACTAGCGGGGGGGCTGGGGACCCAGTACTTC. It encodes CASSPRLAGGLGTQYF.

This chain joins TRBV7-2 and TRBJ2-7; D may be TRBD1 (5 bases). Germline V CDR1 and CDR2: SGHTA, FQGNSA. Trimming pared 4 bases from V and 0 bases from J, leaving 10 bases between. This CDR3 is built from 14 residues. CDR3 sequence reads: CASSSTDSSYEQYV. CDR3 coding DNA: TGTGCCAGCAGCTCGACAGATAGCTCCTACGAGCAGTACGTC.

This CDR3 reads CASSVVAGAYNEQFF. CDR3 sequence (DNA): TGTGCCAGCAGCGTAGTAGCGGGGGCCTACAATGAGCAGTTCTTC. The chain recombines TRBV9 with TRBJ2-1; TRBD2 aligns across 9 bases. From germline, CDR1 is SGDLS and CDR2 YYNGEE. After removal of 0 bases from V and 2 bases from J, the junction contained 0 bases not matched to a gene. The CDR3 is 15 residues long. The whole variable domain, remainder taken from reference TRBV9 and TRBJ2-1, is DSGVTQTPKHLITATGQRVTLRCSPRSGDLSVYWYQQSLDQGLQFLIQYYNGEERAKGNILERFSAQQFPDLHSELNLSSLELGDSALYFCASSVVAGAYNEQFFGPGTRLTVL.

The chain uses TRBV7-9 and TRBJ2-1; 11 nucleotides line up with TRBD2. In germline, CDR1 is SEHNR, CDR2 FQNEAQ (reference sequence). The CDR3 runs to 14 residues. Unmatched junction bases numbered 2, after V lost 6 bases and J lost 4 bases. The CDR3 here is CASRASGGYNEQFF. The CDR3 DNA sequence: TGTGCCAGCAGGGCTAGCGGGGGGTACAATGAGCAGTTCTTC.

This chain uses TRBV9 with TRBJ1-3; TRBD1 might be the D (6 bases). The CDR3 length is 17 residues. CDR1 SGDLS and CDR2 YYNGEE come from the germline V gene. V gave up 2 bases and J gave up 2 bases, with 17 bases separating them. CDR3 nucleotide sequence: TGTGCCAGCAGCGTGGAGGCGGGGAGGGGGACTGGAAACACCATATATTTT. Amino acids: CASSVEAGRGTGNTIYF.